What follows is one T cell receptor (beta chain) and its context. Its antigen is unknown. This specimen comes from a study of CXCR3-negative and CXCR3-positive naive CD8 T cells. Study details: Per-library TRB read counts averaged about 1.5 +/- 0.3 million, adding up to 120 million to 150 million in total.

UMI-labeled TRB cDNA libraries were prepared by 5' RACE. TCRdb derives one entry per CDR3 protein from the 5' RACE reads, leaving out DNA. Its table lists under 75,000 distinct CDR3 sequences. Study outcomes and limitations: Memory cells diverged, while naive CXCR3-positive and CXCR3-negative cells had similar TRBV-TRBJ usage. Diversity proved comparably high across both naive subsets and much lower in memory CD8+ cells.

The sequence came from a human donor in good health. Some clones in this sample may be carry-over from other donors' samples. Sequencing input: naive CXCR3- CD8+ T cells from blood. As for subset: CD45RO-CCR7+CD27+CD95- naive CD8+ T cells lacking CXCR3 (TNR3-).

The CDR3 here is CASSGDSGDSYEQYF. The rearrangement uses TRBV7-9 and TRBJ2-7. Germline V lookup: CDR1 SEHNR, CDR2 FQNEAQ (reference sequence). This CDR3 has 15 residues.